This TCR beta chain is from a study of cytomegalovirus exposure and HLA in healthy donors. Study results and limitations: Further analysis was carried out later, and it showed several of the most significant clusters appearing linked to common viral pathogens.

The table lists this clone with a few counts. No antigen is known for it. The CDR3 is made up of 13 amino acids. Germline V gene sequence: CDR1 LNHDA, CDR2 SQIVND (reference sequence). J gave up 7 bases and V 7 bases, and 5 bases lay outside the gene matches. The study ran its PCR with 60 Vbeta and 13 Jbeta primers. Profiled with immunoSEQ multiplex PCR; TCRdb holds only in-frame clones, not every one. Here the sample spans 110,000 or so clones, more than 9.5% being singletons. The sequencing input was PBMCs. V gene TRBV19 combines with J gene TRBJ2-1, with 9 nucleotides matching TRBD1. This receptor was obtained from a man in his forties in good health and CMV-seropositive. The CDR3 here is CASNYRGLNEQFF. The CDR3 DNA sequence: TGTGCCAGTAACTACAGGGGGCTAAATGAGCAGTTCTTC. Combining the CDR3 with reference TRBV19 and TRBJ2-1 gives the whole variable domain DGGITQSPKYLFRKEGQNVTLSCEQNLNHDAMYWYRQDPGQGLRLIYYSQIVNDFQKGDIAEGYSVSREKKESFPLTVTSAQKNPTAFYLCASNYRGLNEQFFGPGTRLTVL.